This T cell receptor (beta chain) emerged from a study of beta chain features in type 1 diabetes. Every single donor gave one heparinised blood draw, and these averaged roughly 120 mL. Concerning this clone itself: Germline is not matched at one junction end, which may reflect a read error.

The germline V gene has CDR1 SGHTA and CDR2 FQGNSA. The CDR3 is 15 residues long. Sequencing targeted expressed TCRB transcripts, as all isolated RNA had been reverse transcribed. Data came from immunoSEQ multiplex PCR; TCRdb stores just in-frame clones and leaves some out. The table has under 250,000 clones, 27% seen once. Sequencing was done on a sample of central memory CD4+ T cells from blood. The chain carries TRBV7-2 and TRBJ2-3, with TRBD2 identical over 7 bases. This clonotype originated in a man in his thirties or forties in good health. The CDR3 here is CASSLASGTFNTQYF. The CDR3 nucleotides are TGTGCCAGCAGCCTAGCCAGCGGGACTTTTAATACGCAGTATTTT.